This T cell receptor (beta chain) was sequenced for a study of CD8+ T cells in alopecia areata. Whole-study findings and limits: Scalp sample data also include resident alphabeta T cells from normal skin.

About this clone: Its target is unknown.

RNA extraction and reverse transcription yielded cDNA as sequencing template. Here immunoSEQ multiplex PCR was the method, and the copy in TCRdb shows in-frame clones only, minus some. The data show roughly 100,000 clones, roughly half seen once. The TCR comes from a human donor in good health. The sample comprised CD4+ T cells sorted from blood.

DNA of the CDR3: TGTGCCAGCAGCCAAGCGGGGAACACAGATACGCAGTATTTT. Translation gives CASSQAGNTDTQYF. V usage is TRBV4-2 and J usage is TRBJ2-3, with D perhaps matching TRBD2 (5 bases). CDR3 length: 14 amino acids. CDR1 LGHNA and CDR2 YNFKEQ come from the germline V gene. Trimming removed 1 base at V and 2 bases at J, with 7 bases between.